These 17 T cell receptor beta chains were all obtained from the same sample, sequenced in a study of regulatory T cells in long-lasting Graves disease. CDR3-region Arm-PCR and iRepertoire HTBI primers produced the TCR beta libraries. TCRdb analysed the multiplex PCR reads with MiXCR anew, one entry per CDR3 protein. The sample includes roughly 400,000 distinct CDR3 sequences, about 17% of them seen just once. Time point: newly diagnosed GD, antithyroid drugs for less than 3 months. PBMC-derived RNA was used for the TCR library. The sample also formed part of further work on T cells in Graves' hyperthyroidism and ophthalmopathy.

The sample in question was peripheral blood mononuclear cells (PBMCs), obtained at new diagnosis, from a patient treated with antithyroid drugs. Source of these receptors: a woman in her late teens or twenties with Graves disease.

In this sample, this clonotype turned up many times. The chain is built from TRBV2 and TRBJ2-1; TRBD2 matches 8 bases. The CDR3 has 15 amino acids. Germline assignment: CDR1 SNHLY and CDR2 FYNNEI. V lost 6 bases, J lost 0 bases, and 4 bases stayed unmatched. In nucleotides, the CDR3 is TGTGCCAGCAGCGCAAGCGGGAGCTCCTACAATGAGCAGTTCTTC. Translating gives CASSASGSSYNEQFF.

This clonotype was found many times. The chain couples TRBV2 to TRBJ1-2, with D uncertain. Trimming left V 4 bases short and J 4 bases short, with 10 bases between. The CDR3 covers 13 residues. Germline CDR1 SNHLY, CDR2 FYNNEI. As DNA, the CDR3 is TGTGCCAGCAGTGTTACCCAGACCTATGGCTACACCTTC. Its protein product is CASSVTQTYGYTF.

The DNA for the CDR3 is TGTGCCAGCAGCTTAATGCCCGGACTAGCGGGAGATACGCAGTATTTT. Translated: CASSLMPGLAGDTQYF. The rearrangement links TRBV7-3 to TRBJ2-3; 11 bases are a match to TRBD2. The germline V gene encodes CDR1 SGHTA and CDR2 FQGTGA. J gave up 5 bases and V 1 base, and 5 bases lay outside the gene matches. The CDR3 totals 16 residues.

The sample holds many counts of this clonotype. The chain recombines TRBV20-1 with TRBJ2-7; 8 nucleotides line up with TRBD1. Looked up from germline, CDR1 is DFQATT and CDR2 is SNEGSKA (reference sequence). J was trimmed by 3 bases and V by 2 bases; bases with no gene match: 6. CDR3 length: 14 amino acids. This chain's CDR3 is CSARWDRRDYEQYF. The CDR3 DNA is TGCAGTGCTAGATGGGACAGGAGGGACTACGAGCAGTACTTC.

For this clonotype: This could be a read error, since a much larger clone is one nucleotide away. The rearrangement links TRBV3-1 to TRBJ2-3; 10 nucleotides line up with TRBD2. Germline V gene data show CDR1 as LGHDT and CDR2 as YNNKEL (reference sequence). This CDR3 region has 17 residues. The CDR3 region is CANSPGIAGGPGRTQYF. The DNA of the CDR3 is TGTGCCAACAGCCCCGGAATAGCGGGAGGCCCCGGGAGGACGCAGTATTTT.

This clonotype was counted ten times or more. The rearrangement links TRBV7-2 to TRBJ2-7; 10 bases match TRBD1. Germline V gives CDR1 SGHTA, CDR2 FQGNSA. The V and J ends lost 4 bases and 4 bases, in that order; junction bases with no gene match: 7. This CDR3 is built from 15 residues. The CDR3 spells CASSSRTGGLYEQYF. The DNA for the CDR3 is TGTGCCAGCAGCTCTCGGACAGGGGGTTTGTACGAGCAGTACTTC.

The V and J genes are TRBV14 and TRBJ1-4; D may be TRBD1 (5 bases). The germline CDR1 and CDR2 sequences are SGHDN and FVKESK. V lost 1 base and J lost 7, with 10 bases in between. The CDR3 length is 14 residues. CDR3: CASSQVGRGEKLFF. The CDR3 DNA reads TGTGCCAGCAGCCAAGTTGGAAGGGGTGAAAAACTGTTTTTT.

This clonotype was recorded at least ten times. The rearrangement uses TRBV4-3 and TRBJ2-2, with 11 positions matching TRBD1. V lost 4 bases, J lost 4 bases, and 5 bases stayed unmatched. CDR1 is LGHNA and CDR2 is YSLEER in the germline V gene. The CDR3 totals 16 residues. CDR3 residues: CASSLGQGVTTGELFF. The CDR3 nucleotides are TGCGCCAGCAGCCTGGGACAGGGGGTCACCACCGGGGAGCTGTTTTTT.

V usage is TRBV7-7 and J usage is TRBJ1-6, with D possibly matching TRBD1 (6 bases). The CDR3 is 15 amino acids. CDR1 and CDR2 (germline): SSHAT, FNYEAQ (reference sequence). This CDR3 reads CASYLGGSFNSPLHF. The CDR3 nucleotides are TGTGCTAGCTATCTAGGGGGGTCGTTTAATTCACCCCTCCACTTT.

This clonotype was observed at least ten times. The V and J genes are TRBV3-1 and TRBJ1-1; D is ambiguous. Germline V gene lookup returns CDR1 LGHDT and CDR2 YNNKEL (reference sequence). V lost 4 bases and J 1 base, leaving 7 bases between the germline ends. This CDR3 is 13 amino acids long. The CDR3 loop reads CASSPLRNTEAFF. CDR3 coding DNA: TGTGCCAGCAGCCCCTTGCGGAACACTGAAGCTTTCTTT.

This clonotype was counted many times. The chain recombines TRBV5-6 with TRBJ2-1, with 9 bases aligning to TRBD2. The CDR3 sequence is 15 residues long. The germline CDR1 and CDR2 sequences are SGHDT and YYEEEE. The J segment lost 8 bases and the V segment lost 0 bases, leaving 6 bases of the junction unmatched. The CDR3: CASSLASGAVYEQFF. In DNA, the CDR3 is TGTGCCAGCAGCTTGGCTAGCGGGGCGGTTTATGAGCAGTTCTTC.

V is TRBV6-1 and J is TRBJ2-7; 8 bases match TRBD1. The V gene's germline CDR1 is MNHNS and CDR2 SASEGT. V dropped 7 bases and J dropped 5; count of bases not matched to a gene: 7. The CDR3 length is 13 residues. The CDR3 region has the DNA TGTGCCAGCAACCAACAGGGACAGGACGAGCAGTACTTC. It codes for CASNQQGQDEQYF.

Ten or more counts support this clonotype. The chain uses TRBV27 and TRBJ2-5, with 13 bases that match TRBD2. The CDR3 has 16 amino acids. Germline CDR1 reads MNHEY; CDR2 reads SMNVEV (reference sequence). V gave up 5 bases and J gave up 5 bases; unmatched junction bases: 8. The CDR3 DNA is TGTGCCAGCAGTCCATGGACTAGCGGGAGTAAGGAGACCCAGTACTTC. Protein product: CASSPWTSGSKETQYF.

This clonotype has a count of ten or more. This rearrangement joins TRBV12-3 or TRBV12-4 to TRBJ2-1; D possibly uses TRBD1 or TRBD2 (7 bases each). The CDR3 contains 13 residues. V lost 5 bases and J lost 9, with 14 bases in between. In DNA, the CDR3 is TGTGCCAGCAGTCACAGGGGCGGGGGTGAGCAGTTCTTC. Translating it yields CASSHRGGGEQFF.

This clonotype was detected a few times. The CDR3 reads CASTTGTYSYNEQFF. Here the CDR3 DNA reads TGTGCCAGCACGACAGGAACCTACTCCTACAATGAGCAGTTCTTC. J is TRBJ2-1 and V is TRBV2, with D tentatively TRBD1 (6 bases). Between the trimmed V and J ends, which lost 7 bases and 0 bases, there was a span of 13 bases. The CDR3 spans 15 residues. CDR1 SNHLY and CDR2 FYNNEI come from the germline V gene.

This clonotype was found many times. The chain recombines TRBV18 with TRBJ1-3; weak D call: TRBD1 (6 bases). CDR3 length: 13 residues. V dropped 5 bases and J dropped 4 bases, with 9 bases sitting between them. CDR1 and CDR2 (germline): KGHSH, LQKENI. DNA of the CDR3: TGTGCCAGCTCAACGGACAGCGGAAACACCATATATTTT. It yields the protein CASSTDSGNTIYF.

This clonotype appeared many times. The V gene is TRBV27, the J gene TRBJ2-4; no firm D call. The length of the CDR3 is 14 residues. The germline V and J ends were trimmed by 6 bases and 4 bases, with 13 bases remaining between them. CDR1 and CDR2 (germline): MNHEY, SMNVEV (reference sequence). CDR3 sequence (DNA): TGTGCCAGCAGGGAAGGCGGCAGTAAAAACATTCAGTACTTC. It codes for CASREGGSKNIQYF.